The 16 T cell receptor beta chains presented below share a single source sample, sequenced in a study of human CD4 T cells and Enterobacteriaceae. Memory CD4+ T cells were sorted as all CD4+ cells except CD45RA+CCR7+CD95- naive cells, over 95% pure. Repertoires were generated with immunoSEQ multiplex PCR, while TCRdb's copy carries only in-frame clones and drops some. The sample comprises tens of thousands of clones, 82% of which are singletons, and 1.7% rests with the top ten. Material for sequencing was memory CD4+ T cells from blood. Source of these receptors: a human donor in good health.

This sequence joins TRBV5-6 and TRBJ1-2; a possible D gene is TRBD1 (6 bases). This CDR3 is 15 amino acids long. Per the germline V gene, CDR1 is SGHDT and CDR2 is YYEEEE. V lost 1 base to trimming and J lost 4 bases, with 14 bases between them. In DNA, the CDR3 is TGTGCCAGCAGCTTGACAGGGATGAGGGTCTATGGCTACACCTTC. This gives the protein CASSLTGMRVYGYTF.

The genes are TRBV11-3 and TRBJ2-1; D call uncertain. Trimming removed 2 bases at V and 10 bases at J, with 12 bases between. The CDR3 runs to 13 residues. Germline lookup yields CDR1 SGHNT and CDR2 YENEEA. CDR3 sequence: CASSLSSTWEQFF. DNA for the CDR3: TGTGCCAGCAGCTTATCATCTACATGGGAGCAGTTCTTC.

The V and J genes are TRBV30 and TRBJ1-6; unclear D gene. Trimming removed 2 bases at V and 9 bases at J, with 11 bases between. CDR3 size: 13 residues. In germline, CDR1 is GTSNPN, CDR2 SVGIG (reference sequence). The CDR3 DNA follows: TGTGCCTGGAGTCCAACCATCGGTTCACCCCTCCACTTT. It translates to CAWSPTIGSPLHF.

The rearrangement uses TRBV11-1 and TRBJ2-5, with D uncertain. Germline V gene sequence: CDR1 SGHAT, CDR2 FQDESV (reference sequence). V was trimmed by 2 bases and J by 5 bases, leaving 3 bases between them. The CDR3 covers 11 residues. The CDR3 protein is CASSLRETQYF. CDR3 in DNA: TGTGCCAGCAGCTTACGGGAGACCCAGTACTTC.

The chain joins TRBV6-6 to TRBJ2-1; 7 nucleotides align to TRBD2. Germline CDR1 is MNHNY and CDR2 is SVGAGI (reference sequence). The J segment lost 3 bases and the V segment lost 4 bases, leaving 6 bases of the junction unmatched. This CDR3 has 15 residues. CDR3 sequence (DNA): TGTGCCAGCAGTTCACAAGCGGGACTCTACAATGAGCAGTTCTTC. Its protein product is CASSSQAGLYNEQFF.

V is TRBV5-6 and J is TRBJ2-1, with 7 bases lining up with TRBD2. Germline V gives CDR1 SGHDT, CDR2 YYEEEE. The CDR3 totals 16 residues. After removal of 2 bases from V and 4 bases from J, the junction contained 9 bases not matched to a gene. CDR3 loop: CASSLVLIAGYNEQFF. DNA of the CDR3: TGTGCCAGCAGCTTAGTTCTGATAGCGGGTTACAATGAGCAGTTCTTC.

The chain carries TRBV5-5 and TRBJ2-7; no reliable D call. The length of the CDR3 is 14 residues. Germline V CDR1 and CDR2: SGHKS, YYEKEE (reference sequence). Trimming pared 0 bases from V and 0 bases from J, leaving 7 bases between. In DNA form, the CDR3 reads TGTGCCAGCAGCTTGGAGGGTAGCTCCTACGAGCAGTACTTC. The encoded protein is CASSLEGSSYEQYF.

This rearrangement joins TRBV5-1 to TRBJ2-5; 13 bases match TRBD2. Germline V gene sequence: CDR1 SGHRS, CDR2 YFSETQ. The length of the CDR3 is 16 residues. Germline trimming cut 4 bases from V and 1 base from J; bases unmatched to any gene: 4. The CDR3 here is CASSPGLAGAQETQYF. Written as DNA, the CDR3 is TGCGCCAGCAGCCCCGGACTAGCGGGAGCCCAAGAGACCCAGTACTTC. Looking up the rest from reference TRBV5-1 and TRBJ2-5 gives the full variable domain: KAGVTQTPRYLIKTRGQQVTLSCSPISGHRSVSWYQQTPGQGLQFLFEYFSETQRNKGNFPGRFSGRQFSNSRSEMNVSTLELGDSALYLCASSPGLAGAQETQYFGPGTRLLVL.

The chain employs TRBV6-1 and TRBJ1-1; D not certain. The CDR3 extends over 13 amino acids. From germline, CDR1 is MNHNS and CDR2 SASEGT. V lost 1 base to trimming and J lost 1 base, with 4 bases between them. DNA of the CDR3: TGTGCCAGCAGTGAAGACAAGAACACTGAAGCTTTCTTT. Translation: CASSEDKNTEAFF.

The chain joins TRBV6-6 to TRBJ1-4, with 8 bases that match TRBD1. The CDR3 is made up of 14 amino acids. CDR1 is MNHNY and CDR2 is SVGAGI in the germline V gene (reference sequence). V trimming: 6 bases; J trimming: 8 bases; junction bases outside the gene matches: 8. This CDR3 is CASSGQGRREKLFF. CDR3 nucleotide sequence: TGTGCCAGCAGCGGACAGGGAAGGAGAGAAAAACTGTTTTTT.

The chain combines TRBV19 with TRBJ1-1, with TRBD1 matching over 7 bases. Trimming at V came to 4 bases and at J to 4 bases, leaving 3 bases not matched to a gene. The CDR3 loop spans 13 amino acids. CDR1 LNHDA and CDR2 SQIVND come from the germline V gene (reference sequence). CDR3 sequence reads: CASSNRGRTEAFF. CDR3 bases: TGTGCCAGTAGTAACAGGGGTCGCACTGAAGCTTTCTTT.

The V gene is TRBV18, the J gene TRBJ1-5; 7 bases are a match to TRBD1. With 4 bases clipped from V and 0 bases from J, the junction kept 6 bases outside the gene matches. The length of the CDR3 is 16 residues. Germline V gene lookup returns CDR1 KGHSH and CDR2 LQKENI. Here the CDR3 DNA reads TGTGCCAGCTCACAGGGACAGCTTAATAGCAATCAGCCCCAGCATTTT. Encoded protein: CASSQGQLNSNQPQHF.

Only one count was recorded for this clone. V gene TRBV29-1 combines with J gene TRBJ1-5, with TRBD1 matching over 8 bases. Germline loops: CDR1 SQVTM, CDR2 ANQGSEA. This CDR3 has 15 amino acids. Trimming at V came to 5 bases and at J to 6 bases, leaving 12 bases not matched to a gene. CDR3 DNA: TGCAGCGTTCAAGTGGGGACAGGATCAGGTCAGCCCCAGCATTTT. Protein sequence: CSVQVGTGSGQPQHF. The complete variable domain, with remaining parts taken from reference TRBV29-1 and TRBJ1-5, reads SAVISQKPSRDICQRGTSLTIQCQVDSQVTMMFWYRQQPGQSLTLIATANQGSEATYESGFVIDKFPISRPNLTFSTLTVSNMSPEDSSIYLCSVQVGTGSGQPQHFGDGTRLSIL.

This sequence joins TRBV7-2 and TRBJ2-5; tentatively, D is TRBD2 (6 bases). V lost 5 bases and J lost 3, with 13 bases in between. The germline V gene has CDR1 SGHTA and CDR2 FQGNSA. CDR3 size: 14 residues. Here the CDR3 reads CASSRTRGKETQYF. The CDR3 DNA is TGTGCCAGCAGCCGGACCCGCGGGAAAGAGACCCAGTACTTC. The full variable domain, completed using reference TRBV7-2 and TRBJ2-5, is GAGVSQSPSNKVTEKGKDVELRCDPISGHTALYWYRQSLGQGLEFLIYFQGNSAPDKSGLPSDRFSAERTGGSVSTLTIQRTQQEDSAVYLCASSRTRGKETQYFGPGTRLLVL.

The gene calls are TRBV27 and TRBJ1-2, with 8 nucleotides matching TRBD1. Germline V gene lookup returns CDR1 MNHEY and CDR2 SMNVEV (reference sequence). CDR3 length: 14 amino acids. The trim removed 6 bases at V and 0 bases at J, leaving 3 bases unmatched. The CDR3 reads CASRRDRPNYGYTF. The CDR3 region has the DNA TGTGCCAGCAGGAGGGACAGGCCTAACTATGGCTACACCTTC.

The chain joins TRBV30 to TRBJ2-1; 8 nucleotides agree with TRBD2. The ends lost 0 bases at V and 6 bases at J; junction bases unmatched: 4. Per germline, CDR1 GTSNPN and CDR2 SVGIG (reference sequence). The CDR3 runs 14 residues. The CDR3 nucleotides are TGTGCCTGGAGTGTAAGCGGGAGTGGCAATGAGCAGTTCTTC. This encodes CAWSVSGSGNEQFF.